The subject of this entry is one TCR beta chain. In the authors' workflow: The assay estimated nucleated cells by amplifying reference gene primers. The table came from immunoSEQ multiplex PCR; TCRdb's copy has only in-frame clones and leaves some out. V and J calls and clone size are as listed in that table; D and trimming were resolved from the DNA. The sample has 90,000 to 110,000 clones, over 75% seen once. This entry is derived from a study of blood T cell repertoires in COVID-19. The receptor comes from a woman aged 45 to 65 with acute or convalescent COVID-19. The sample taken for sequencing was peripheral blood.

The CDR3 DNA is TGTGCCTGGAGTGCGGGATTCAACACTGAAGCTTTCTTT. Translated: CAWSAGFNTEAFF. This chain joins TRBV30 and TRBJ1-1; D not certain. Germline V gene lookup returns CDR1 GTSNPN and CDR2 SVGIG (reference sequence). Between the trimmed V and J ends, which lost 1 base and 2 bases, there was a span of 8 bases. CDR3 length: 13 residues.